The table lists the clone carrying this T cell receptor beta chain with a few counts. Sequencing was performed with immunoSEQ multiplex PCR; in TCRdb, only in-frame clones are kept and a portion is missing. The repertoire holds 150,000 to 200,000 clones, with around nine tenths as singletons. These data belong to a study of blood T cell repertoires in COVID-19. The germline gives CDR1 MDHEN, CDR2 SYDVKM. This CDR3 is built from 15 residues. Trimming cost V 5 bases and J 7 bases; bases outside gene matches: 8. Living in about two dozen US areas, the participants were between roughly 18 and 95 years of age.

V is TRBV28 and J is TRBJ2-5; 12 bases fit TRBD1. Specimen: PBMCs or T cells enriched from blood (not recorded which). This sequence was found in a woman aged 18-35 years who had recovered from COVID-19. CDR3 loop: CASSLRDRGRATQYF. The CDR3 DNA follows: TGTGCCAGCAGTCTAAGGGACAGGGGGCGCGCGACCCAGTACTTC.